The 12 T cell receptor beta chains listed next were all sequenced from one sample in a study of blood T cell repertoires in COVID-19. Assay used: immunoSEQ multiplex PCR; TCRdb lists only in-frame clones, some missing. The repertoire consists of 100,000 to 150,000 clones, with roughly 80% occurring once and the leading ten covering 7.9%. Sequenced sample: peripheral blood. The receptors originated from a human donor in a cohort sampled during active COVID-19.

V is TRBV7-2 and J is TRBJ1-4; D might be TRBD1 (6 bases). This CDR3 contains 15 residues. V lost 5 bases and J 4 bases, leaving 14 bases between the germline ends. CDR1 and CDR2 from the germline V gene are SGHTA and FQGNSA. CDR3 sequence (DNA): TGTGCCAGCAGCCCCCAGGGGAGTTTTAATGAAAAACTGTTTTTT. Encoded protein: CASSPQGSFNEKLFF.

The rearrangement joins TRBV5-4 to TRBJ1-1, with 8 bases lining up with TRBD1. The CDR3 has 15 amino acids. Germline V CDR1 and CDR2: SGHNT, YYREEE (reference sequence). After removal of 0 bases from V and 5 bases from J, the junction contained 6 bases not matched to a gene. CDR3 bases: TGTGCCAGCAGCTTGGGTGGCAGGGGGCAAACTGAAGCTTTCTTT. This sequence encodes CASSLGGRGQTEAFF.

The genes are TRBV7-9 and TRBJ1-5; D is uncertain. Germline V gives CDR1 SEHNR, CDR2 FQNEAQ (reference sequence). The CDR3 covers 12 residues. Trimming left V 2 bases short and J 7 bases short, with 6 bases between. The CDR3 region has the DNA TGTGCCAGCAGCTTAAACAGACAGCCCCAGCATTTT. This sequence encodes CASSLNRQPQHF.

This chain joins TRBV29-1 and TRBJ1-1; 7 positions agree with TRBD1. With 8 bases clipped from V and 1 base from J, the junction kept 4 bases outside the gene matches. CDR1 SQVTM and CDR2 ANQGSEA come from the germline V gene. CDR3 length: 12 residues. The DNA for the CDR3 is TGCAGCACCTGGACAGGGAACACTGAAGCTTTCTTT. It codes for CSTWTGNTEAFF.

V usage is TRBV4-1 and J usage is TRBJ2-7; 7 bases are a match to TRBD1. The CDR3 covers 14 residues. V shed 1 base, J shed 5 bases, and the junction held 5 bases outside the gene matches. Germline values: CDR1 MGHRA, CDR2 YSYEKL. CDR3 sequence reads: CASSQVGTVNEQYF. The CDR3 DNA sequence: TGCGCCAGCAGCCAAGTCGGGACAGTTAACGAGCAGTACTTC.

The chain joins TRBV19 to TRBJ1-1; a possible D gene is TRBD1 (5 bases). With 9 bases removed from V and 5 bases from J, the gap between germline ends came to 13 bases. The V gene's germline CDR1 is LNHDA and CDR2 SQIVND (reference sequence). This CDR3 is 12 amino acids long. The CDR3 nucleotides are TGTGCCAGCGGGAGGGGTTGGACTGAAGCTTTCTTT. This codes for CASGRGWTEAFF.

The gene calls are TRBV11-3 and TRBJ2-7; TRBD2 is a possible D gene (5 bases). CDR1 is SGHNT and CDR2 is YENEEA in the germline V gene. The CDR3 sequence is 15 residues long. With 1 base removed from V and 0 bases from J, the gap between germline ends came to 10 bases. CDR3 loop: CASSLGSGSSYEQYF. The CDR3 DNA reads TGTGCCAGCAGCTTAGGATCGGGGAGCTCCTACGAGCAGTACTTC.

V is TRBV6-5 and J is TRBJ1-1; 7 nucleotides align to TRBD1. The V gene end was trimmed by 4 bases and the J gene end by 2 bases; junction bases not matched to a gene: 10. Germline CDR1 is MNHEY and CDR2 is SVGAGI. The CDR3 runs to 16 residues. CDR3 nucleotides: TGTGCCAGCAGTTTATTTTTTGGGACAGCCAACACTGAAGCTTTCTTT. Translation gives CASSLFFGTANTEAFF.

V usage is TRBV6-5 and J usage is TRBJ2-7, with D possibly TRBD1 on 5 matching bases. V dropped 6 bases and J dropped 2 bases, with 14 bases sitting between them. The CDR3 has 14 amino acids. Germline loops: CDR1 MNHEY, CDR2 SVGAGI. Here the CDR3 DNA reads TGTGCCAGCAGGCTGCCAGGGCCACCCTACGAGCAGTACTTC. Its translation: CASRLPGPPYEQYF.

The V gene is TRBV12-3 or TRBV12-4, the J gene TRBJ2-5; no firm D call. Trimming removed 3 bases at V and 5 bases at J, with 10 bases between. This CDR3 spans 13 amino acids. CDR3 nucleotide sequence: TGTGCCAGCAGTTTCAACTCCTTTGAGACCCAGTACTTC. Amino acids: CASSFNSFETQYF.

The gene calls are TRBV3-1 (or the pseudogene TRBV3-2) and TRBJ2-7; TRBD1 matches at 9 bases. From germline, CDR1 is LGHDT and CDR2 YNNKEL (reference sequence). V trimming: 7 bases; J trimming: 2 bases; junction bases outside the gene matches: 6. This CDR3 region has 14 residues. The CDR3, as DNA: TGTGCCAGCAACGCCGGGACAGGGACCTACGAGCAGTACTTC. It encodes CASNAGTGTYEQYF.

The chain recombines TRBV2 with TRBJ2-7; TRBD2 agrees at 7 bases. Germline values: CDR1 SNHLY, CDR2 FYNNEI. The CDR3 consists of 14 residues. The V gene end was trimmed by 3 bases and the J gene end by 7 bases; junction bases not matched to a gene: 9. CDR3 sequence (DNA): TGTGCCAGCAGTGAGAACGGGAGGCTCGGGGAGCAGTACTTC. It translates to CASSENGRLGEQYF.